This T cell receptor (beta chain) was sequenced for a study of blood T cells in healthy people across ages. Study results and limitations: Strong correlation linked observed beta diversity and percent naive T cells.

It was with a sample-barcoded 5' primer and a J-beta primer mix that a second PCR of about 7 to 12 cycles was run. TCRdb ran MiXCR on the 5' RACE reads and lists one entry per CDR3 protein. The sample holds about 670,000 distinct CDR3 sequences, 40% to 50% seen once. CDR3 length equals 15 residues. V dropped 8 bases and J dropped 4 bases, with 20 bases sitting between them. Germline loops: CDR1 ENHRY, CDR2 SYGVKD. With respect to this clonotype: The antigen remains unidentified.

The rearrangement links TRBV10-3 to TRBJ1-1, with D possibly being TRBD1 (5 bases). Sequencing was done on a sample of blood. The clonotype comes from a man older than 75 in good health. This chain's CDR3 is CAIGPRGAGGTEAFF. The CDR3 nucleotides read TGTGCCATCGGGCCCCGAGGGGCGGGGGGCACTGAAGCTTTCTTT.